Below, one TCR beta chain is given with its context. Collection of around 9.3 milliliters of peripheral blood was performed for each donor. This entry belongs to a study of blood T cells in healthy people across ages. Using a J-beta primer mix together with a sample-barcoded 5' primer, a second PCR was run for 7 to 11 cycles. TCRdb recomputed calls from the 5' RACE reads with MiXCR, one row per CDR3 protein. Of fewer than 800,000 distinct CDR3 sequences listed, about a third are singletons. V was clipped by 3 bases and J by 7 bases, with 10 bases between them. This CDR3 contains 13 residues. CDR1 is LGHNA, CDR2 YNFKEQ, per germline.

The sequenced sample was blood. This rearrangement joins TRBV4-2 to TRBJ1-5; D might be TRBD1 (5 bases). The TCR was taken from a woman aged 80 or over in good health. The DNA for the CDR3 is TGTGCCAGCAGCCAGGGGGGTAGGCAGCCCCAGCATTTT. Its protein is CASSQGGRQPQHF.